These 21 T cell receptor beta chains originate from one sample sequenced in a study of T cell changes during pregnancy in multiple sclerosis. Data came from immunoSEQ multiplex PCR; TCRdb stores just in-frame clones and leaves some out. The sample includes roughly 23,000 clones, about 90% of them seen just once. Sequenced here: CD4+ T cells from peripheral blood mononuclear cells, sampled in the third trimester of pregnancy. The receptors come from a female donor in good health, enrolled as a control in a pregnancy study.

The chain recombines TRBV19 with TRBJ2-2; TRBD1 is a possible D gene (5 bases). CDR1 LNHDA and CDR2 SQIVND come from the germline V gene (reference sequence). This CDR3 comprises 15 residues. The V end lost 6 bases, the J end lost 2 bases, and 13 bases lay between the germline ends. The CDR3 DNA is TGTGCCAGTAGCCGAACAGGAGCAAACACCGGGGAGCTGTTTTTT. It specifies CASSRTGANTGELFF.

V gene TRBV10-3 combines with J gene TRBJ1-2, with 7 bases fitting TRBD1. This CDR3 spans 13 amino acids. After removal of 5 bases from V and 7 bases from J, the junction contained 7 bases not matched to a gene. Germline CDR1 reads ENHRY; CDR2 reads SYGVKD. DNA for the CDR3: TGTGCCATCAGTACCGAGGGGACAGTTGGCTACACCTTC. It translates to CAISTEGTVGYTF.

CDR3 in DNA: TGTGCCAGCAGTCAGGGGCTCTTTGGAAACACCATATATTTT. Translation gives CASSQGLFGNTIYF. The chain is built from TRBV25-1 and TRBJ1-3; a weak D match, TRBD1 (6 bases). There are 14 residues in the CDR3. Between the trimmed V and J ends, which lost 5 bases and 3 bases, there was a span of 11 bases. Germline CDR1 and CDR2: MGHDK and SYGVNS.

This chain uses TRBV9 with TRBJ2-3; 15 nucleotides match TRBD2. CDR3 length: 19 residues. V was pared by 4 bases and J by 0 bases, with 9 bases of the junction left unmatched. Germline V gene data show CDR1 as SGDLS and CDR2 as YYNGEE. The CDR3 DNA is TGTGCCAGCAGCCTATATGGACTAGCGGGAGGGCCTAGCACAGATACGCAGTATTTT. Its protein is CASSLYGLAGGPSTDTQYF. Full variable domain (remainder filled in from reference TRBV9 and TRBJ2-3): DSGVTQTPKHLITATGQRVTLRCSPRSGDLSVYWYQQSLDQGLQFLIQYYNGEERAKGNILERFSAQQFPDLHSELNLSSLELGDSALYFCASSLYGLAGGPSTDTQYFGPGTRLTVL.

The rearrangement joins TRBV5-1 to TRBJ2-5, with TRBD2 matching 7 bases. CDR1 is SGHRS, CDR2 YFSETQ, per germline. The CDR3 sequence is 17 residues long. V trimming: 4 bases; J trimming: 1 base; junction bases outside the gene matches: 13. In nucleotides, the CDR3 is TGCGCCAGCAGCAGGGATGGGCAGCGGGGAGCCCAAGAGACCCAGTACTTC. Encoded protein: CASSRDGQRGAQETQYF.

This chain joins TRBV6-1 and TRBJ1-3, with D possibly TRBD1 on 5 matching bases. The CDR3 extends over 15 amino acids. Germline assignment: CDR1 MNHNS and CDR2 SASEGT. Trimming stripped 7 bases from V and 1 base from J, with 14 bases between. CDR3 loop: CASIQGTGSGNTIYF. CDR3 in DNA: TGTGCCAGCATCCAAGGTACAGGATCTGGAAACACCATATATTTT.

The rearrangement uses TRBV9 and TRBJ1-1; possible D gene TRBD1, 5 bases. V lost 0 bases to trimming and J lost 0 bases, with 21 bases between them. CDR1 SGDLS and CDR2 YYNGEE come from the germline V gene. The CDR3 length is 19 residues. CDR3 bases: TGTGCCAGCAGCGTAGAGCCGCTGAGCGGGCAGGGAATGAACACTGAAGCTTTCTTT. This codes for CASSVEPLSGQGMNTEAFF.

The J gene is TRBJ1-1, the V gene TRBV19; D might be TRBD1 (6 bases). The CDR3 totals 14 residues. Trimming left V 6 bases short and J 6 bases short, with 17 bases between. CDR1 is LNHDA, CDR2 SQIVND, per germline (reference sequence). CDR3 coding DNA: TGTGCCAGTAGCCAGTCAGGGGCCTTGGCTGAAGCTTTCTTT. Translation: CASSQSGALAEAFF.

The chain employs TRBV2 and TRBJ2-2, with D uncertain. Per germline, CDR1 SNHLY and CDR2 FYNNEI. The CDR3 is 15 residues long. V was cut by 4 bases and J by 2 bases, with 11 bases left in between. The CDR3 is CASSASVINTGELFF. CDR3 nucleotides: TGTGCCAGCAGTGCCAGCGTGATCAACACCGGGGAGCTGTTTTTT.

This CDR3 reads CASSWGTEETQYF. The CDR3 DNA reads as TGTGCCAGCAGCTGGGGGACAGAAGAGACCCAGTACTTC. This chain joins TRBV5-5 and TRBJ2-5, with TRBD1 matching over 7 bases. The germline gives CDR1 SGHKS, CDR2 YYEKEE (reference sequence). The CDR3 totals 13 residues. J was trimmed by 3 bases and V by 3 bases; bases with no gene match: 2.

V usage is TRBV15 and J usage is TRBJ1-1; 7 bases are a match to TRBD1. With V trimmed by 4 bases and J by 1 base, 6 bases remained unmatched. This CDR3 spans 15 amino acids. Germline V gene lookup returns CDR1 LNHNV and CDR2 YYDKDF (reference sequence). CDR3 in DNA: TGTGCCACCAGCACCCGGGACAGACGGAACACTGAAGCTTTCTTT. The encoded protein is CATSTRDRRNTEAFF.

The chain uses TRBV4-2 and TRBJ2-7; tentatively, D is TRBD2 (5 bases). This CDR3 is built from 14 residues. Germline CDR1 reads LGHNA; CDR2 reads YNFKEQ. The germline V and J ends were trimmed by 3 bases and 1 base, with 10 bases remaining between them. This chain's CDR3 is CASSHTRVSYEQYF. The CDR3 nucleotides read TGTGCCAGCAGCCACACTAGAGTATCCTACGAGCAGTACTTC.

V gene TRBV9 combines with J gene TRBJ1-1; TRBD1 might be the D (5 bases). The V and J ends lost 0 bases and 11 bases respectively, with 17 bases between them. Looked up from germline, CDR1 is SGDLS and CDR2 is YYNGEE. This CDR3 is 14 amino acids long. In DNA, the CDR3 is TGTGCCAGCAGCGTAGCCGCCCAGGGAAATCTTGCTTTCTTT. Its translation is CASSVAAQGNLAFF.

V and J are TRBV25-1 and TRBJ1-2; D unclear. CDR3 size: 13 residues. CDR1 and CDR2 (germline): MGHDK, SYGVNS. Trimming shortened V by 4 bases and J by 4 bases, and 10 bases separated the two germline ends. CDR3 coding DNA: TGTGCCAGCAGTGCAGTGCCCTTCTATGGCTACACCTTC. Its translation: CASSAVPFYGYTF.

The rearrangement links TRBV9 to TRBJ1-3; 9 bases match TRBD1. V trimming: 3 bases; J trimming: 4 bases; junction bases outside the gene matches: 17. CDR1 SGDLS and CDR2 YYNGEE come from the germline V gene. The CDR3 consists of 19 residues. DNA of the CDR3: TGTGCCAGCAGCGCGGGACAGGGTCGTAGAGGCGCGGTGGGAAACACCATATATTTT. Translated: CASSAGQGRRGAVGNTIYF.

The gene calls are TRBV5-1 and TRBJ1-6; D possibly corresponds to TRBD1 (6 bases). This CDR3 comprises 18 residues. Trimming left V 4 bases short and J 2 bases short, with 19 bases between. Germline assignment: CDR1 SGHRS and CDR2 YFSETQ. The CDR3 coding sequence is TGCGCCAGCAGCCCGGATGGCATGGGGGGGCCCTATAATTCACCCCTCCACTTT. Protein: CASSPDGMGGPYNSPLHF.

V gene TRBV11-2 combines with J gene TRBJ2-7, with 13 positions matching TRBD2. CDR1 is SGHAT and CDR2 is FQNNGV in the germline V gene. Losses at the gene ends were 4 bases for V and 3 bases for J; bases not matched to a gene: 9. The CDR3 runs to 17 residues. The CDR3 reads CASSSPRGLAGNYEQYF. The DNA for the CDR3 is TGTGCCAGCAGCTCCCCCCGGGGACTAGCGGGGAACTACGAGCAGTACTTC. The full variable domain, in which reference TRBV11-2 and TRBJ2-7 provide the parts outside the CDR3, is EAGVAQSPRYKIIEKRQSVAFWCNPISGHATLYWYQQILGQGPKLLIQFQNNGVVDDSQLPKDRFSAERLKGVDSTLKIQPAKLEDSAVYLCASSSPRGLAGNYEQYFGPGTRLTVT.

CDR3 loop: CASSLNGGGTDTQYF. CDR3 nucleotide sequence: TGTGCCAGCAGCCTCAACGGCGGCGGCACAGATACGCAGTATTTT. V and J are TRBV7-9 and TRBJ2-3, with unresolved D. Germline V gene lookup returns CDR1 SEHNR and CDR2 FQNEAQ (reference sequence). The CDR3 is made up of 15 amino acids. Trimming pared 5 bases from V and 1 base from J, leaving 13 bases between.

V gene TRBV28 combines with J gene TRBJ2-3, with 8 bases matching TRBD1. Germline-derived CDR1 and CDR2 are MDHEN and SYDVKM. The CDR3 length is 16 residues. J gave up 4 bases and V 3 bases, and 9 bases lay outside the gene matches. CDR3 loop: CASSLRTGRKADTQYF. CDR3 DNA: TGTGCCAGCAGTTTGCGGACAGGGAGGAAGGCAGATACGCAGTATTTT.

This rearrangement joins TRBV21-1 to TRBJ1-1; the table names TRBD1, a call not compared with the DNA. TRBV21-1 is a listed pseudogene. The CDR3 covers 15 residues. CDR3 bases: TGTGCCAGCAGCAAAGGAACAGTTTTAAACACTGAAGCTTTCTTT. Encoded protein: CASSKGTVLNTEAFF.

This chain uses TRBV9 with TRBJ2-7; no definite D call. V was pared by 4 bases and J by 0 bases, with 8 bases between. Germline V gene lookup returns CDR1 SGDLS and CDR2 YYNGEE. CDR3 length: 13 amino acids. CDR3 protein: CASSLLPSYEQYF. The CDR3 DNA sequence: TGTGCCAGCAGCCTTCTTCCCTCCTACGAGCAGTACTTC.